The clone carrying this T cell receptor (beta chain) was seen more than once but under ten times. Its matching antigen is unknown. These data are taken from a study of T cell repertoires in cytomegalovirus infection. Study-wide points: In two of eight donors, the top clonotype was HLA-C-restricted CMV-specific.

TCRdb itself ran the reads through MiXCR, one entry per CDR3 protein. The sample gives roughly 920,000 distinct CDR3 sequences, roughly 30% of which show up once; over 11% is in the top ten. The clonotype originates from a human donor in good health (CMV status not recorded). Some clones in this sample may be carry-over from other donors' samples. Sequences were derived from cultured CD8+ T cells from PBMCs, sampled from culture after CMV antigen stimulation.

The CDR3 is CASSYSVSSSETQYF. The DNA for the CDR3 is TGTGCCAGCAGTTACTCCGTTTCATCTTCGGAGACCCAGTACTTC. The V call is TRBV6-5, the J call TRBJ2-5, with D unresolved. V was trimmed by 0 bases and J by 5 bases, leaving 13 bases between them. The germline V gene has CDR1 MNHEY and CDR2 SVGAGI. The CDR3 loop spans 15 amino acids.